These 15 T cell receptor beta chains were all obtained from the same sample, sequenced in a study of graft-versus-host responses after intestinal transplantation. Their antigen targets remain unknown. Using immunoSEQ multiplex PCR, the repertoire was profiled, and TCRdb retains in-frame clones only, with some absent. The sample contains some 120,000 clones, approximately 94% of which appear only once. The source was unstimulated CD4+ T cells sorted from spleen or lymph node cells, collected before intestinal transplant. Receptors were obtained from a human donor who received an intestinal transplant.

The CDR3 nucleotides are TGTGCCAGCAGCTTCACGGGACAGGGGGCCGACGAGCAGTACTTC. It specifies CASSFTGQGADEQYF. The chain carries TRBV7-2 and TRBJ2-7; 12 positions agree with TRBD1. Germline V gene sequence: CDR1 SGHTA, CDR2 FQGNSA. The CDR3 covers 15 residues. Unmatched junction bases numbered 5, after V lost 3 bases and J lost 5 bases. Filled out from reference TRBV7-2 and TRBJ2-7, the complete variable domain reads GAGVSQSPSNKVTEKGKDVELRCDPISGHTALYWYRQSLGQGLEFLIYFQGNSAPDKSGLPSDRFSAERTGGSVSTLTIQRTQQEDSAVYLCASSFTGQGADEQYFGPGTRLTVT.

This chain uses TRBV12-5 with TRBJ1-5; D uncertain. CDR1 is LGHNT, CDR2 FRNRAP, per germline. Trimming took 8 bases from V and 0 from J, leaving 5 bases between them. The CDR3 covers 12 residues. The CDR3 is CASRGSNQPQHF. CDR3 in DNA: TGTGCTAGTAGAGGTAGCAATCAGCCCCAGCATTTT.

J is TRBJ1-2 and V is TRBV19; D is uncertain. The CDR3 spans 14 residues. Trimming stripped 7 bases from V and 5 bases from J, with 17 bases between. CDR1 is LNHDA, CDR2 SQIVND, per germline (reference sequence). This chain's CDR3 is CASKPPVGGYGYTF. CDR3 in DNA: TGTGCCAGTAAGCCCCCCGTTGGAGGATATGGCTACACCTTC.

V is TRBV11-3 and J is TRBJ1-6; D gene ambiguous. V gave up 2 bases and J gave up 6 bases, with 5 bases separating them. The germline V gene encodes CDR1 SGHNT and CDR2 YENEEA. There are 13 residues in the CDR3. CDR3 sequence: CASSLSLNSPLHF. CDR3 bases: TGTGCCAGCAGCTTATCCCTTAATTCACCCCTCCACTTT.

This CDR3 is CASSGRTSGGELFF. In nucleotides, the CDR3 is TGTGCCAGCAGTGGGCGGACTAGCGGCGGGGAGCTGTTTTTT. The J gene is TRBJ2-2, the V gene TRBV2, with 10 positions matching TRBD2. V shed 4 bases, J shed 7 bases, and the junction held 3 bases outside the gene matches. This CDR3 spans 14 amino acids. CDR1 is SNHLY, CDR2 FYNNEI, per germline.

The chain employs TRBV6-5 and TRBJ2-2, with a tentative D call TRBD1 (6 bases). The CDR3 has 14 residues. Germline V gene lookup returns CDR1 MNHEY and CDR2 SVGAGI. V lost 7 bases and J 3 bases, leaving 12 bases between the germline ends. The CDR3 DNA reads as TGTGCCAGCACAATTGGACAGTACACCGGGGAGCTGTTTTTT. This translates into CASTIGQYTGELFF.

This chain joins TRBV5-4 and TRBJ1-4; tentatively, D is TRBD1 (5 bases). The CDR3 runs 14 residues. Germline V CDR1 and CDR2: SGHNT, YYREEE (reference sequence). Trimming took 4 bases from V and 4 from J, leaving 11 bases between them. The CDR3 nucleotides read TGTGCCAGCAGCACCCAGGACAATAATGAAAAACTGTTTTTT. Its protein is CASSTQDNNEKLFF. The whole variable domain, remainder taken from reference TRBV5-4 and TRBJ1-4, is ETGVTQSPTHLIKTRGQQVTLRCSSQSGHNTVSWYQQALGQGPQFIFQYYREEENGRGNFPPRFSGLQFPNYSSELNVNALELDDSALYLCASSTQDNNEKLFFGSGTQLSVL.

The chain uses TRBV7-2 and TRBJ2-7; 8 bases fit TRBD2. CDR3 length: 15 amino acids. J gave up 3 bases and V 2 bases, and 6 bases lay outside the gene matches. Germline V gene data show CDR1 as SGHTA and CDR2 as FQGNSA. CDR3 protein: CASSLIAGTIYEQYF. Written as DNA, the CDR3 is TGTGCCAGCAGCTTAATAGCGGGGACAATCTACGAGCAGTACTTC.

In this sample, this clone turned up once. The CDR3 DNA sequence: TGTGCCAGCAGCCGGGGACAGGGGCAGTACTTC. This sequence encodes CASSRGQGQYF. This sequence joins TRBV6-1 and TRBJ2-7, with 9 bases aligning to TRBD1. There are 11 residues in the CDR3. J was trimmed by 9 bases and V by 6 bases; bases with no gene match: 3. Germline V gene sequence: CDR1 MNHNS, CDR2 SASEGT.

V usage is TRBV9 and J usage is TRBJ2-2; TRBD2 agrees at 8 bases. Germline loops: CDR1 SGDLS, CDR2 YYNGEE. Germline trimming cut 6 bases from V and 2 bases from J; bases unmatched to any gene: 6. The CDR3 has 15 residues. This CDR3 reads CASTISGANTGELFF. The CDR3 nucleotides read TGTGCCAGCACCATTAGCGGGGCAAACACCGGGGAGCTGTTTTTT.

The chain employs TRBV27 and TRBJ1-5; tentative D call: TRBD1 (5 bases). Germline V gives CDR1 MNHEY, CDR2 SMNVEV (reference sequence). Trimming pared 6 bases from V and 6 bases from J, leaving 15 bases between. CDR3 size: 14 residues. This chain's CDR3 is CASRSQGRGQPQHF. The CDR3 nucleotides read TGTGCCAGCAGATCGCAGGGTCGCGGTCAGCCCCAGCATTTT.

The chain links TRBV9 to TRBJ1-2; unclear D gene. The CDR3 is made up of 16 amino acids. Germline CDR1 SGDLS, CDR2 YYNGEE. V gave up 4 bases and J gave up 6 bases, with 22 bases separating them. The CDR3 loop is CASSQHTQSPKDGYTF. The CDR3 DNA reads TGTGCCAGCAGCCAACATACACAGTCCCCAAAGGATGGCTACACCTTC.

V usage is TRBV6-1 and J usage is TRBJ1-1; no definite D call. Deletions cut 2 bases from V and 0 bases from J, with 13 bases between. This CDR3 spans 16 amino acids. Germline lookup yields CDR1 MNHNS and CDR2 SASEGT. The CDR3 is CASSESRQLMNTEAFF. CDR3 nucleotide sequence: TGTGCCAGCAGTGAATCGCGTCAGCTGATGAACACTGAAGCTTTCTTT.

This sequence joins TRBV30 and TRBJ1-3, with D hard to call. CDR1 is GTSNPN and CDR2 is SVGIG in the germline V gene (reference sequence). V lost 7 bases, J lost 0 bases, and 7 bases lay in between. This CDR3 is 12 amino acids long. The CDR3 loop reads CAFSASGNTIYF. Here the CDR3 DNA reads TGTGCCTTCAGTGCCTCTGGAAACACCATATATTTT.

The rearrangement links TRBV7-2 to TRBJ2-2; maybe TRBD2 (6 bases). Germline V CDR1 and CDR2: SGHTA, FQGNSA. This CDR3 region has 15 residues. V was trimmed by 3 bases and J by 0 bases, leaving 8 bases between them. The CDR3 coding sequence is TGTGCCAGCAGCTTTGCGGGGCCGAACACCGGGGAGCTGTTTTTT. Translation: CASSFAGPNTGELFF.